Listed here are 7 T cell receptor beta chains from one sample, sequenced in a study of beta chain features in type 1 diabetes. Since all of the isolated RNA was reverse transcribed, expressed TCRB transcripts were what got sequenced. Sequencing was performed with immunoSEQ multiplex PCR; in TCRdb, only in-frame clones are kept and a portion is missing. The sample shows about 410,000 clones, about 15% of them seen only once. The sample was naive CD4+ T cells from blood. Receptor source: a man aged 25-45 years in good health.

This clone was detected only a few times. CDR3 DNA sequence: TGTGCCAGCAGCGTAGGTGGGCAGGGGGCCCACAATGAGCAGTTCTTC. It encodes CASSVGGQGAHNEQFF. The chain has TRBV9 and TRBJ2-1; 8 bases are shared with TRBD1. Germline trimming cut 0 bases from V and 5 bases from J; bases unmatched to any gene: 7. Germline assignment: CDR1 SGDLS and CDR2 YYNGEE. The CDR3 contains 16 residues.

The rearrangement uses TRBV18 and TRBJ2-7; no clear D. Trimming removed 6 bases from V and 0 bases from J, with 6 bases in between. In germline, CDR1 is KGHSH, CDR2 LQKENI. This CDR3 region has 12 residues. The CDR3 region is CASSLSSYEQYF. CDR3 sequence (DNA): TGTGCCAGCTCCCTGAGCTCCTACGAGCAGTACTTC.

J is TRBJ2-7 and V is TRBV5-1, with a weak D call TRBD1 (5 bases). The ends were cut back, 1 base at V and 4 bases at J, with 18 bases in the middle. The germline gives CDR1 SGHRS, CDR2 YFSETQ. This CDR3 contains 16 residues. CDR3 sequence (DNA): TGCGCCAGCAGCTTGATGGTACAGGAAGCTTCATACGAGCAGTACTTC. Translating gives CASSLMVQEASYEQYF. The full variable domain, rest sourced from reference TRBV5-1 and TRBJ2-7, is KAGVTQTPRYLIKTRGQQVTLSCSPISGHRSVSWYQQTPGQGLQFLFEYFSETQRNKGNFPGRFSGRQFSNSRSEMNVSTLELGDSALYLCASSLMVQEASYEQYFGPGTRLTVT.

The rearrangement links TRBV4-1 to TRBJ1-2; TRBD1 matches 7 bases. Germline assignment: CDR1 MGHRA and CDR2 YSYEKL. Trimming removed 0 bases from V and 7 bases from J; junction bases left unmatched: 14. CDR3 size: 17 residues. The DNA for the CDR3 is TGCGCCAGCAGCCAAGATATAGGCGGCAGGGGGTCGACTGGCTACACCTTC. Its protein is CASSQDIGGRGSTGYTF.

V gene TRBV6-5 combines with J gene TRBJ2-3; 9 bases fit TRBD1. This CDR3 region has 15 residues. V gave up 7 bases and J gave up 3 bases; unmatched junction bases: 8. CDR1 is MNHEY and CDR2 is SVGAGI in the germline V gene. The CDR3 DNA reads as TGTGCCAGCACCCGAGGGGGACAGGGAACAGATACGCAGTATTTT. Translation gives CASTRGGQGTDTQYF.

This clone turned up a few times. The J gene is TRBJ1-2, the V gene TRBV9; unclear D gene. Trimming pared 4 bases from V and 2 bases from J, leaving 9 bases between. CDR1 SGDLS and CDR2 YYNGEE come from the germline V gene. The CDR3 runs 13 residues. DNA for the CDR3: TGTGCCAGCAGCCGACTTAGCAACTATGGCTACACCTTC. Translating gives CASSRLSNYGYTF.

This chain uses TRBV7-2 with TRBJ2-7; tentative D call: TRBD2 (6 bases). The ends were cut back, 5 bases at V and 5 bases at J, with 10 bases in the middle. The CDR3 contains 12 residues. Germline V CDR1 and CDR2: SGHTA, FQGNSA. CDR3 DNA: TGTGCCAGCAGCCCCACGGGGGACGAGCAGTACTTC. Protein sequence: CASSPTGDEQYF.